This T cell receptor beta chain stems from a study of cytomegalovirus exposure and HLA in healthy donors. Note on this clone: Antigen unknown.

A multiplex PCR was run with 60 Vbeta primers and 13 Jbeta primers. Method: immunoSEQ multiplex PCR; TCRdb's copy keeps in-frame clones and lacks some. The sample carries around 140,000 clones, 73% recorded once. Study-wide points: Earlier analysis yielded a pattern in which most TCR beta V segments were productive about 90% or about 30% of the time. Serostatus for CMV was the only available immune exposure information. Rarity marked most TCR sequences, yet some public TCRs occurred in many donors.

Per the germline V gene, CDR1 is MNHEY and CDR2 is SMNVEV (reference sequence). The CDR3 runs 17 residues. V was trimmed by 6 bases and J by 0 bases, leaving 18 bases between them. This clonotype was obtained from a woman younger than 30 in good health and CMV-seronegative. Specimen: PBMCs. The rearrangement links TRBV27 to TRBJ1-5; tentatively, D is TRBD1 (5 bases). CDR3 in DNA: TGTGCCAGCAGCTCTCTTTCCAGACAGTTTAGCAATCAGCCCCAGCATTTT. It encodes CASSSLSRQFSNQPQHF.